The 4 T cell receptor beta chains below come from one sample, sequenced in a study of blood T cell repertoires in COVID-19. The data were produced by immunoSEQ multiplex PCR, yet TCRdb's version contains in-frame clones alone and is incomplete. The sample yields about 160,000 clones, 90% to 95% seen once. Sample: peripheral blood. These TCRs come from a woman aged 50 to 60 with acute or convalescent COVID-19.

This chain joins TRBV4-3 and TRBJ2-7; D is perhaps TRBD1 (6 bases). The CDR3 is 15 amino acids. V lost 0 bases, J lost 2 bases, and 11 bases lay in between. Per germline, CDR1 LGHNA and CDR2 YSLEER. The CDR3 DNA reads TGCGCCAGCAGCCAAGACTGGGACAACACCTACGAGCAGTACTTC. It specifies CASSQDWDNTYEQYF.

In DNA form, the CDR3 reads TGTGCCTGGAGTGTAAGTGATAACTTACGCATTCAGTACTTC. Protein: CAWSVSDNLRIQYF. The chain recombines TRBV30 with TRBJ2-4; D gene uncertain. CDR3 size: 14 residues. With 0 bases removed from V and 9 bases from J, the gap between germline ends came to 15 bases. CDR1 and CDR2 from the germline V gene are GTSNPN and SVGIG (reference sequence). The whole variable domain, filled in from reference TRBV30 and TRBJ2-4, reads SQTIHQWPATLVQPVGSPLSLECTVEGTSNPNLYWYRQAAGRGLQLLFYSVGIGQISSEVPQNLSASRPQDRQFILSSKKLLLSDSGFYLCAWSVSDNLRIQYFGAGTRLSVL.

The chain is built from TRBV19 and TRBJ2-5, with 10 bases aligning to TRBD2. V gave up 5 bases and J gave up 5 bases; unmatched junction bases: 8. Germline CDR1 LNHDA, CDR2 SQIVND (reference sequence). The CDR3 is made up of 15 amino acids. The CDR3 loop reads CASSAAGLARETQYF. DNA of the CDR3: TGTGCCAGTAGTGCCGCGGGACTAGCGCGCGAGACCCAGTACTTC.

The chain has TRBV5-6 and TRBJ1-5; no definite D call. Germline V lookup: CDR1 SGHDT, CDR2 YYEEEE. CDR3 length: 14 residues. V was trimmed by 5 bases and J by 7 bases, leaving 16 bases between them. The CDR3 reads CASSQSGSGQPQHF. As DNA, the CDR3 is TGTGCCAGCAGTCAATCGGGTAGCGGGCAGCCCCAGCATTTT.